These 27 T cell receptor beta chains were sequenced from one sample in a study of blood T cell repertoires in COVID-19. Profiled with immunoSEQ multiplex PCR; TCRdb holds only in-frame clones, not every one. The sample lists about 190,000 clones, roughly 80% occurring once. The sample taken for sequencing was peripheral blood. These TCRs come from a human donor in a cohort sampled during active COVID-19.

The chain couples TRBV4-1 to TRBJ2-3; TRBD2 aligns across 10 bases. The CDR3 extends over 17 amino acids. The V gene's germline CDR1 is MGHRA and CDR2 YSYEKL. J was trimmed by 7 bases and V by 4 bases; bases with no gene match: 14. CDR3 in DNA: TGCGCCAGCAGCCCTAGAACAGGAGCGGGGGGGCTTAATACGCAGTATTTT. Translating it yields CASSPRTGAGGLNTQYF.

The CDR3 here is CASSLEGQFTDTQYF. DNA for the CDR3: TGTGCCAGCAGCTTAGAGGGACAGTTCACAGATACGCAGTATTTT. This rearrangement joins TRBV7-9 to TRBJ2-3; TRBD1 matches 7 bases. The length of the CDR3 is 15 residues. Trimming took 1 base from V and 2 from J; bases not matched to a gene: 3. CDR1 and CDR2 (germline): SEHNR, FQNEAQ (reference sequence).

CDR3 in amino acids: CASSPDRINSGNTIYF. CDR3 coding DNA: TGTGCCAGCAGTCCGGACAGGATTAACTCTGGAAACACCATATATTTT. V gene TRBV27 combines with J gene TRBJ1-3; the match to TRBD1 covers 7 bases. With V trimmed by 5 bases and J by 0 bases, 7 bases remained unmatched. Germline assignment: CDR1 MNHEY and CDR2 SMNVEV (reference sequence). The CDR3 loop spans 16 amino acids.

The rearrangement joins TRBV14 to TRBJ1-6, with TRBD1 identical over 8 bases. The CDR3 runs 15 residues. Germline V gene lookup returns CDR1 SGHDN and CDR2 FVKESK. Trimming took 5 bases from V and 6 from J; bases not matched to a gene: 6. CDR3 in amino acids: CASSARQGFNSPLHF. DNA of the CDR3: TGTGCCAGCAGCGCAAGACAGGGGTTTAATTCACCCCTCCACTTT.

Concerning this clone itself: A read error may account for a junction end that differs from germline. The chain uses TRBV28 and TRBJ2-2, with TRBD2 identical over 7 bases. Germline V gives CDR1 MDHEN, CDR2 SYDVKM. The CDR3 covers 12 residues. The CDR3 DNA reads as TGTGTCAGCAGCAAGCGGGGCGGGGAGCTGTTTTTT. Translating gives CVSSKRGGELFF.

V and J are TRBV2 and TRBJ2-2; a possible D gene is TRBD1 (6 bases). This CDR3 region has 15 residues. Trimming removed 6 bases at V and 0 bases at J, with 11 bases between. Germline CDR1 is SNHLY and CDR2 is FYNNEI. The CDR3 reads CASSAGTPNTGELFF. The CDR3 DNA follows: TGTGCCAGCAGCGCAGGGACACCGAACACCGGGGAGCTGTTTTTT.

DNA of the CDR3: TGCGCCAGCAGCCCCAATGGACAGGGGCTACACACTGAAGCTTTCTTT. Its protein is CASSPNGQGLHTEAFF. The rearrangement uses TRBV5-1 and TRBJ1-1, with 9 bases aligning to TRBD1. Losses at the gene ends were 4 bases for V and 3 bases for J; bases not matched to a gene: 10. The germline V gene has CDR1 SGHRS and CDR2 YFSETQ. CDR3 length: 16 residues.

The V call is TRBV5-6, the J call TRBJ1-2, with a tentative D call TRBD1 (5 bases). From germline, CDR1 is SGHDT and CDR2 YYEEEE. CDR3 length: 14 residues. V was cut by 0 bases and J by 8 bases, with 14 bases left in between. The CDR3 DNA sequence: TGTGCCAGCAGCTTGGCCGGAGATCGGGGGGGCTACACCTTC. Residues: CASSLAGDRGGYTF. Variable domain in full (rest from reference TRBV5-6 and TRBJ1-2): DAGVTQSPTHLIKTRGQQVTLRCSPKSGHDTVSWYQQALGQGPQFIFQYYEEEERQRGNFPDRFSGHQFPNYSSELNVNALLLGDSALYLCASSLAGDRGGYTFGSGTRLTVV.

A few counts support this clone. The chain employs TRBV20-1 and TRBJ1-6; D not certain. The V and J ends lost 3 bases and 7 bases respectively, with 10 bases between them. CDR3 length: 13 amino acids. Germline CDR1 and CDR2: DFQATT and SNEGSKA (reference sequence). The CDR3 loop reads CSASFDGNSPLHF. In nucleotides, the CDR3 is TGCAGTGCTAGTTTCGACGGGAATTCACCCCTCCACTTT.

The J gene is TRBJ1-1, the V gene TRBV27, with D possibly being TRBD1 (6 bases). V lost 3 bases to trimming and J lost 7 bases, with 15 bases between them. The V gene's germline CDR1 is MNHEY and CDR2 SMNVEV (reference sequence). The CDR3 consists of 14 residues. The CDR3 spells CASSLSGARGEAFF. CDR3 DNA sequence: TGTGCCAGCAGTTTGTCAGGGGCGAGGGGTGAAGCTTTCTTT.

This clone was seen only a few times. This chain links TRBV7-2 with TRBJ2-7, with D hard to call. CDR1 SGHTA and CDR2 FQGNSA come from the germline V gene. The CDR3 loop spans 13 amino acids. Trimming left V 4 bases short and J 7 bases short, with 14 bases between. The CDR3 loop reads CASSSSLSWEQYF. In DNA form, the CDR3 reads TGTGCCAGCAGCTCTAGTCTATCCTGGGAGCAGTACTTC.

This chain joins TRBV6-2 or TRBV6-3 and TRBJ1-4; 7 bases are shared with TRBD1. J lost 7 bases, V lost 4 bases, and 12 bases had no gene match. CDR1 MNHEY and CDR2 SVGEGT come from the germline V gene. The CDR3 is made up of 16 amino acids. The DNA of the CDR3 is TGTGCCAGCAGTTTCAGTAGGGGGCTTTTCATTGAAAAACTGTTTTTT. This translates into CASSFSRGLFIEKLFF.

V gene TRBV15 combines with J gene TRBJ1-6; the match to TRBD1 covers 7 bases. The CDR3 extends over 14 amino acids. Germline assignment: CDR1 LNHNV and CDR2 YYDKDF (reference sequence). The V gene end was trimmed by 4 bases and the J gene end by 6 bases; junction bases not matched to a gene: 3. In DNA form, the CDR3 reads TGTGCCACCAGCACGAGACAGGGTAATTCACCCCTCCACTTT. Its protein is CATSTRQGNSPLHF.

The chain uses TRBV3-1 (or the pseudogene TRBV3-2) and TRBJ1-2, with 7 bases identical to TRBD1. Trimming took 6 bases from V and 6 from J; bases not matched to a gene: 7. The CDR3 has 13 residues. Germline-derived CDR1 and CDR2 are LGHDT and YNNKEL (reference sequence). The CDR3 DNA sequence: TGTGCCAGCAGGCCAATAGGGGGCAATGGCTACACCTTC. It yields the protein CASRPIGGNGYTF.

This chain uses TRBV9 with TRBJ1-1, with TRBD1 identical over 8 bases. Trimming at V came to 3 bases and at J to 1 base, leaving 5 bases not matched to a gene. Germline V gives CDR1 SGDLS, CDR2 YYNGEE. CDR3 length equals 15 residues. CDR3 in amino acids: CASSATGGPNTEAFF. The CDR3 DNA sequence: TGTGCCAGCAGCGCCACAGGGGGACCGAACACTGAAGCTTTCTTT.

This clone was observed a handful of times. The CDR3 coding sequence is TGTGCCAGCAGCCTCAGGAACTCTGGAAACACCATATATTTT. Protein: CASSLRNSGNTIYF. This chain links TRBV3-1 (or the pseudogene TRBV3-2) with TRBJ1-3; no definite D call. Trimming took off 4 bases at V and 0 bases at J, with 7 bases between the two ends. Germline V gene data show CDR1 as LGHDT and CDR2 as YNNKEL (reference sequence). The CDR3 runs to 14 residues.

In this sample, this clone turned up once. The J gene is TRBJ1-1, the V gene TRBV5-1, with D possibly matching TRBD1 (6 bases). With 4 bases removed from V and 0 bases from J, the gap between germline ends came to 19 bases. The germline V gene encodes CDR1 SGHRS and CDR2 YFSETQ. This CDR3 spans 17 amino acids. This CDR3 reads CASSVFTTGQLNTEAFF. The CDR3 DNA is TGCGCCAGCAGCGTATTTACCACAGGACAGCTGAACACTGAAGCTTTCTTT.

The rearrangement uses TRBV1 and TRBJ2-2; TRBD2, as called in the table, went unchecked against the DNA. TRBV1 is a recognized pseudogene. This CDR3 comprises 17 residues. CDR3 in amino acids: CTSSQEKREVCTGELFF. CDR3 bases: TGCACCAGCAGCCAAGAAAAGCGCGAGGTCTGCACCGGGGAGCTGTTTTTT.

V usage is TRBV5-1 and J usage is TRBJ2-3; the D gene is possibly TRBD1 (6 bases). The CDR3 totals 14 residues. V lost 4 bases to trimming and J lost 7 bases, with 16 bases between them. The V gene's germline CDR1 is SGHRS and CDR2 YFSETQ. The CDR3 sequence: CASSPWGGDNTQYF. DNA of the CDR3: TGCGCCAGCAGCCCCTGGGGTGGGGACAATACGCAGTATTTT.

The V gene is TRBV9, the J gene TRBJ1-3; D gene ambiguous. V gave up 2 bases and J gave up 4 bases, with 10 bases separating them. CDR3 length equals 14 residues. In germline, CDR1 is SGDLS, CDR2 YYNGEE. Here the CDR3 reads CASSVLPTGNTIYF. The CDR3 DNA follows: TGTGCCAGCAGCGTTCTGCCGACAGGAAACACCATATATTTT.

The rearrangement joins TRBV5-1 to TRBJ1-1, with D unclear. Germline CDR1 and CDR2: SGHRS and YFSETQ. This CDR3 region has 13 residues. V was clipped by 4 bases and J by 7 bases, with 14 bases between them. CDR3 bases: TGCGCCAGCAGCACTCCAGGATTGGGTGAAGCTTTCTTT. The encoded protein is CASSTPGLGEAFF.

The J gene is TRBJ2-5, the V gene TRBV19; 10 bases match TRBD2. The J segment lost 5 bases and the V segment lost 5 bases, leaving 8 bases of the junction unmatched. There are 15 residues in the CDR3. Germline assignment: CDR1 LNHDA and CDR2 SQIVND (reference sequence). CDR3 sequence reads: CASSLSGGSVETQYF. The DNA for the CDR3 is TGTGCCAGTAGTCTTAGCGGGGGGTCAGTGGAGACCCAGTACTTC.

The chain combines TRBV29-1 with TRBJ1-1, with 9 bases that match TRBD1. This CDR3 comprises 13 residues. Germline V gives CDR1 SQVTM, CDR2 ANQGSEA. The V and J ends lost 7 bases and 5 bases, in that order; junction bases with no gene match: 8. CDR3 in amino acids: CSGITGGRTEAFF. Here the CDR3 DNA reads TGCAGCGGTATAACAGGGGGCCGGACTGAAGCTTTCTTT.

This rearrangement joins TRBV27 to TRBJ2-7; D not resolved. CDR1 is MNHEY, CDR2 SMNVEV, per germline (reference sequence). The CDR3 is 16 residues long. V was trimmed by 6 bases and J by 1 base, leaving 19 bases between them. The CDR3 coding sequence is TGTGCCAGCAGCGTCATGTCCGGTGGAGTTTCCTACGAGCAGTACTTC. Translating gives CASSVMSGGVSYEQYF.

This clone was picked up one time. The chain joins TRBV7-9 to TRBJ2-2; TRBD2 is a possible D gene (6 bases). The CDR3 totals 16 residues. The V and J ends lost 5 bases and 0 bases respectively, with 13 bases between them. Germline CDR1 SEHNR, CDR2 FQNEAQ (reference sequence). CDR3 region: CASSKPGLTNTGELFF. CDR3 coding DNA: TGTGCCAGCAGCAAACCGGGACTGACGAACACCGGGGAGCTGTTTTTT.

The chain is built from TRBV29-1 and TRBJ1-1; D is undetermined. The CDR3 extends over 12 amino acids. The germline gives CDR1 SQVTM, CDR2 ANQGSEA. With 0 bases removed from V and 9 bases from J, the gap between germline ends came to 11 bases. CDR3: CSVEEVSSKAFF. The CDR3, as DNA: TGCAGCGTTGAAGAGGTAAGCTCCAAAGCTTTCTTT.

The chain uses TRBV28 and TRBJ1-1; possibly TRBD1 for D (6 bases). V was trimmed by 2 bases and J by 5 bases, leaving 12 bases between them. This CDR3 region has 14 residues. Germline values: CDR1 MDHEN, CDR2 SYDVKM. The CDR3: CASSLGGAQTEAFF. DNA of the CDR3: TGTGCCAGCAGTTTAGGGGGGGCGCAAACTGAAGCTTTCTTT.